This T cell receptor (beta chain) was sequenced for a study of blood T cells in healthy people across ages. At the level of the study: Template switching recovered approximately one barcoded beta molecule for every two T cells. General study findings and limits: With age, beta diversity per million T cells declined roughly linearly, significantly by 30 to 40.

Through a sample-barcoded 5' primer and a J-beta primer mix, a second PCR was run for about 6 to 11 cycles. From the 5' RACE reads, TCRdb called clonotypes with MiXCR, one entry per CDR3 protein. The sample lists 650,000 to 1,000,000 distinct CDR3 sequences; about 42% were seen once. Peripheral blood samples of roughly 10 milliliters were drawn from each donor. The V gene's germline CDR1 is SGHTA and CDR2 FQGNSA. J lost 7 bases, V lost 11 bases, and 13 bases had no gene match. This CDR3 comprises 14 residues. This clonotype was counted only a few times. Its antigen is unknown. The material sequenced was blood. The receptor was derived from an elderly man in good health. The chain has TRBV7-2 and TRBJ2-1, with 8 positions matching TRBD2. CDR3 DNA sequence: TGTGCCTCCGGGGGGGGGTCTTTGGGGAATGAGCAGTTCTTC. This codes for CASGGGSLGNEQFF.